The 8 T cell receptor beta chains given below trace back to one sample, sequenced in a study of identical twins. Each CDR3 protein gets one entry after TCRdb re-called the 5' RACE reads with MiXCR. The sample holds 350,000 to 500,000 distinct CDR3 sequences; roughly 18% are singletons and the top ten take more than 10%. The sequenced sample consisted of naive T cells sorted from blood. The receptors come from a man aged 45-65 years in good health.

This clonotype has just a few counts. The chain combines TRBV6-5 with TRBJ2-3, with D unresolved. The CDR3 spans 16 residues. Germline CDR1 and CDR2: MNHEY and SVGAGI. V was cut by 0 bases and J by 5 bases, with 15 bases left in between. The chain's CDR3 is CASSYSSAARKDTQYF. The CDR3 nucleotides are TGTGCCAGCAGTTACTCTTCCGCGGCTCGTAAAGATACGCAGTATTTT.

This clonotype came up many times. This chain links TRBV5-1 with TRBJ2-2; D perhaps matches TRBD1 (6 bases). The CDR3 consists of 17 residues. V lost 3 bases and J 0 bases, leaving 15 bases between the germline ends. From germline, CDR1 is SGHRS and CDR2 YFSETQ. In DNA, the CDR3 is TGCGCCAGCAGCTACTTTTCCGGGACAACGAACACCGGGGAGCTGTTTTTT. It yields the protein CASSYFSGTTNTGELFF.

Comments on this clonotype: No conserved phenylalanine or tryptophan is present at the end of the CDR3, so a read error is the likely explanation. This chain uses TRBV12-3 or TRBV12-4 with TRBJ1-3, with 8 bases that match TRBD1. V lost 7 bases and J lost 2; bases outside the gene matches: 4. The CDR3 runs 14 residues. DNA of the CDR3: TGTGCCAGCACCCTGACAGGGGCTGGAAACACCATATATCTT. Amino acids: CASTLTGAGNTIYL.

This clonotype appeared many times. V is TRBV20-1 and J is TRBJ2-7, with D unresolved. The CDR3 is 16 residues long. V was clipped by 3 bases and J by 5 bases, with 23 bases between them. Germline CDR1 reads DFQATT; CDR2 reads SNEGSKA (reference sequence). CDR3 in DNA: TGCAGTGCTAGGGGTATTAGTCCAGACACCTTAAACGAGCAGTACTTC. Translating gives CSARGISPDTLNEQYF.

The chain links TRBV7-2 to TRBJ2-7; 7 bases map to TRBD2. The V gene end was trimmed by 0 bases and the J gene end by 1 base; junction bases not matched to a gene: 3. From germline, CDR1 is SGHTA and CDR2 FQGNSA. The CDR3 contains 15 residues. In nucleotides, the CDR3 is TGTGCCAGCAGCTTAGCGCTAGCGGAGTCCTACGAGCAGTACTTC. It translates to CASSLALAESYEQYF.

This clonotype showed up just a few times. This chain joins TRBV15 and TRBJ2-1; D remains unclear. The CDR3 runs 16 residues. The V end lost 4 bases, the J end lost 0 bases, and 13 bases lay between the germline ends. Germline lookup yields CDR1 LNHNV and CDR2 YYDKDF (reference sequence). The chain's CDR3 is CATSIPTSSSYNEQFF. The CDR3 coding sequence is TGTGCCACCAGCATCCCGACTTCGAGCTCCTACAATGAGCAGTTCTTC.

The rearrangement joins TRBV7-6 to TRBJ2-2; D gene unclear. V was shortened by 5 bases and J by 6 bases, with 22 bases between the two germline ends. Germline V lookup: CDR1 SGHVS, CDR2 FNYEAQ. CDR3 length: 17 residues. The DNA for the CDR3 is TGTGCCAGCAGCCAGACTTCCGGAAAACGTCATGCCGGGGAGCTGTTTTTT. Its protein product is CASSQTSGKRHAGELFF.

The sample holds many counts of this clonotype. The CDR3 DNA sequence: TGCAGCGTTGATAGCGGGGGGCTTACAGATACGCAGTATTTT. Its protein is CSVDSGGLTDTQYF. The chain uses TRBV29-1 and TRBJ2-3, with TRBD2 identical over 10 bases. With V trimmed by 3 bases and J by 3 bases, 3 bases remained unmatched. The CDR3 runs to 14 residues. Germline values: CDR1 SQVTM, CDR2 ANQGSEA.